The T cell receptor beta chain described here comes from a study of T cell changes during pregnancy in multiple sclerosis. J gave up 4 bases and V 3 bases, and 10 bases lay outside the gene matches. CDR3 size: 16 residues. The germline V gene has CDR1 SGDLS and CDR2 YYNGEE. Measured with immunoSEQ multiplex PCR; TCRdb has only the in-frame clones, and not every one. The sample holds 15,000 to 20,000 clones; 80% to 90% are singletons and the top ten take roughly 5.1%. This clonotype was sampled from a female donor in good health, enrolled as a control in a pregnancy study. This sample comprised CD8+ T cells from peripheral blood mononuclear cells, obtained after pregnancy. This chain connects TRBV9 to TRBJ2-3; 8 bases are shared with TRBD2. This CDR3 reads CASSGTRGGGADTQYF. The CDR3, as DNA: TGTGCCAGCAGCGGGACTCGGGGGGGCGGGGCAGATACGCAGTATTTT. The variable domain in full, completed from reference TRBV9 and TRBJ2-3, reads DSGVTQTPKHLITATGQRVTLRCSPRSGDLSVYWYQQSLDQGLQFLIQYYNGEERAKGNILERFSAQQFPDLHSELNLSSLELGDSALYFCASSGTRGGGADTQYFGPGTRLTVL.